Below, one T cell receptor beta chain is given with its context. The data stem from a study of T cell clonality in common variable immunodeficiency. The assay was immunoSEQ multiplex PCR, and TCRdb's table has in-frame clones only and misses some. Singletons are absent from the sample, which has about 39,000 clones. The receptor was derived from a person aged 18 to 75 in good health. What was sequenced was peripheral blood mononuclear cells.

The CDR3 loop is CASSLGGLAGTDTQYF. The CDR3 bases that were read are TGCGCCAGCAGCTTGGGGGGACTAGCGGGCACAGATACG. The V and J genes are TRBV5-1 and TRBJ2-3; 11 nucleotides match TRBD2. Read data end 3 residues before the CDR3 end; the end is taken from the germline J gene. The V gene's germline CDR1 is SGHRS and CDR2 YFSETQ. The CDR3 has 16 residues. Trimming cost V 0 bases and J 1 base; bases outside gene matches: 1.